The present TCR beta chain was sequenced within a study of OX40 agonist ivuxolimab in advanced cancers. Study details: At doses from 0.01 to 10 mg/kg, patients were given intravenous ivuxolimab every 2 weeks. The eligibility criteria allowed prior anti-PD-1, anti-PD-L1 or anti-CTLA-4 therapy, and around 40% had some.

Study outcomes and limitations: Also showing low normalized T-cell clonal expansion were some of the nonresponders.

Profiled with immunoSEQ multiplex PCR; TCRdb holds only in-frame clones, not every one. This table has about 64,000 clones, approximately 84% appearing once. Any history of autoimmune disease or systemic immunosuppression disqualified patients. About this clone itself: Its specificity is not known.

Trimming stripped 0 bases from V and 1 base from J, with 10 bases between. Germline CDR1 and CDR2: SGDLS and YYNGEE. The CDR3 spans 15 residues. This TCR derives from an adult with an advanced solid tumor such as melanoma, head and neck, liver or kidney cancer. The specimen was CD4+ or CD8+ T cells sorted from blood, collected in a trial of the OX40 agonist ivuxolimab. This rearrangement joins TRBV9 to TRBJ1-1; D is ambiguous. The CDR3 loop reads CASSVAGLPNTEAFF. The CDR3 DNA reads TGTGCCAGCAGCGTAGCTGGACTTCCGAACACTGAAGCTTTCTTT.